This T cell receptor beta chain stems from a study of T cell changes during pregnancy in multiple sclerosis. Assay: immunoSEQ multiplex PCR; the TCRdb copy retains only in-frame clones and omits some. There are around 95,000 clones in the sample; approximately 93% occur only once, and more than 1.5% lies in the top ten. This TCR came from a female donor in good health, enrolled as a control in a pregnancy study. The sample consisted of peripheral blood, taken after pregnancy.

The CDR3 loop reads CAISESSYEQYF. CDR3 sequence (DNA): TGTGCCATCAGTGAGTCGAGCTACGAGCAGTACTTC. The chain joins TRBV10-3 to TRBJ2-7; D gene unclear. The germline V gene encodes CDR1 ENHRY and CDR2 SYGVKD. The CDR3 extends over 12 amino acids. The V and J ends lost 0 bases and 3 bases respectively, with 3 bases between them.